The entry below describes one TCR beta chain. Its antigen specificity is not known. Qualities for individual bases were not recorded, and no much larger clone is one base off. V is clipped by 7 bases and J by 0 bases, and the sequence between their germline boundaries is 19 bases long. CDR1 and CDR2 (MNHEY, SMNVEV) derive from the germline V gene (reference sequence). The CDR3 measures 16 amino acids from cysteine to phenylalanine. CDR3 DNA only is kept here, 48 bases in frame from base 1. These data originate in a study of CD8 T cells in Susac syndrome (dated by TCRdb to about 2019). About the study as a whole: Among the Susac syndrome patients who were sequenced, clinically active disease was present in more than 5 and clinical remission was observed in eight or nine. Susac syndrome patients were therapy-naive, on corticosteroids (some also receiving IVIg), or on IVIg alone at blood withdrawal. Repertoire sequencing was used to test whether CD8+ T cell activation and differentiation in Susac syndrome was antigen driven.

RNA was extracted using the RNeasy kit, and about 0.45 to 1 ug of the RNA was reverse transcribed with random hexamers. The immunoSEQ multiplex PCR assay, covering 54 Vbeta and 13 Jbeta segments, was used to amplify TCR beta CDR3 regions. To correct PCR amplification bias, a synthetic template baseline was used for both primer optimization and computational correction. In the original analysis: Reads were assigned to V, D and J genes according to IMGT and analyzed in immunoSEQ Analyzer, with only productive sequences retained. To calculate clonality, Shannon entropy was normalized by log2 of the number of productive unique sequences and then subtracted from one. Public and private clones were assessed among the 100 most prevalent clones of each patient and control. Susac-specific clones were defined as absent from healthy and MS cohorts, roughly 1,100 published viral clones and other ImmuneACCESS disease sequences. TCRdb took the public reads, trimmed them with fastp at Q25, ran MiXCR for clone calling and kept in-frame beta chains. For every CDR3 protein sequence, its rows merge into one entry that carries the most common genes and DNA. TCRdb, not the original authors, processed these V and J calls. For this sample there are about 240,000 distinct CDR3 sequences; around 96% appear just once. 0.08% to 0.11% of the sample belongs to the ten largest clones.

What the authors observed across the whole study: The TCR sequencing and HLA analysis was acknowledged to have included a relatively small number of individuals. In patients with Susac syndrome, the CD4+ T cell repertoire showed no detectable clonal expansion.

Peripheral blood CD8+ and CD4+ T cells from healthy donors, Susac syndrome patients and multiple sclerosis patients were profiled by high-throughput TCR beta sequencing. The Susac syndrome patients fulfilled recently defined diagnostic criteria for either definite or probable disease. Bulk CD8+ and CD4+ T cells were purified by magnetic negative isolation, while CD8+ TEMRA cells were enriched using FACS. Blood was collected in EDTA tubes and processed within 24 hours, with PBMCs isolated through density gradient centrifugation. PBMCs intended for TCR sequencing were frozen in liquid nitrogen and were later thawed in a 37 degrees C water bath. A purity of at least 90% was achieved for sorted or isolated CD4+, CD8+ and CD8+ TEMRA cells.

The receptor comes from a human donor with Susac syndrome. The V and J genes are TRBV27 and TRBJ2-7; the D region possibly corresponds to TRBD1 (5 bases align). What was sequenced was CD4+ T cells from PBMCs. The CDR3 protein sequence reads: CASKQVGEESSYEQYF. The DNA is TGTGCCAGCAAGCAGGTAGGGGAAGAAAGCTCCTACGAGCAGTACTTC.